Below, 15 T cell receptor beta chains from the same sample are listed, as sequenced in a study of blood T cell repertoires in COVID-19. Using immunoSEQ multiplex PCR, the repertoire was profiled, and TCRdb retains in-frame clones only, with some absent. The data show 150,000 to 200,000 clones, with roughly 90% seen just once and around 0.53% held by the top ten. Sequencing used peripheral blood. Source of these receptors: a man in his fifties or sixties with acute or convalescent COVID-19.

The rearrangement uses TRBV7-3 and TRBJ2-3; no reliable D call. The CDR3 totals 15 residues. V dropped 1 base and J dropped 0 bases, with 8 bases sitting between them. CDR1 is SGHTA, CDR2 FQGTGA, per germline. The CDR3 nucleotides read TGTGCCAGCAGCTTAAACCTATCTAGCACAGATACGCAGTATTTT. As protein: CASSLNLSSTDTQYF.

This rearrangement joins TRBV19 to TRBJ1-2; TRBD1 matches at 9 bases. Germline-derived CDR1 and CDR2 are LNHDA and SQIVND (reference sequence). The CDR3 is 14 residues long. The trim removed 5 bases at V and 4 bases at J, leaving 5 bases unmatched. This chain's CDR3 is CASSGTGLGYGYTF. CDR3 DNA: TGTGCCAGTAGTGGGACAGGGCTGGGCTATGGCTACACCTTC.

This clone was picked up a small number of times. The chain combines TRBV18 with TRBJ1-2; perhaps TRBD1 as D (5 bases). This CDR3 has 13 amino acids. Germline values: CDR1 KGHSH, CDR2 LQKENI. Trimming removed 5 bases from V and 3 bases from J, with 10 bases in between. CDR3 in amino acids: CASSGSGHYGYTF. CDR3 nucleotide sequence: TGTGCCAGCTCAGGATCAGGGCACTATGGCTACACCTTC.

This clone was counted once. V is TRBV5-1 and J is TRBJ2-1, with 9 bases aligning to TRBD2. The length of the CDR3 is 16 residues. The ends lost 4 bases at V and 1 base at J; junction bases unmatched: 6. Germline V CDR1 and CDR2: SGHRS, YFSETQ. The CDR3 protein is CASSPQAGGSYNEQFF. The CDR3 nucleotides are TGCGCCAGCAGCCCCCAGGCGGGAGGGTCCTACAATGAGCAGTTCTTC. Supplemented by reference TRBV5-1 and TRBJ2-1, the full variable domain reads KAGVTQTPRYLIKTRGQQVTLSCSPISGHRSVSWYQQTPGQGLQFLFEYFSETQRNKGNFPGRFSGRQFSNSRSEMNVSTLELGDSALYLCASSPQAGGSYNEQFFGPGTRLTVL.

The chain joins TRBV11-2 to TRBJ2-7; 7 nucleotides match TRBD2. J lost 4 bases, V lost 5 bases, and 14 bases had no gene match. From germline, CDR1 is SGHAT and CDR2 FQNNGV. The CDR3 runs 16 residues. CDR3 protein: CASSQSESSGVYEQYF. The CDR3 DNA sequence: TGTGCCAGCAGCCAGAGTGAGTCTAGCGGAGTTTACGAGCAGTACTTC.

The CDR3 reads CASSFRVIALAGNTGELFF. As DNA, the CDR3 is TGTGCCAGCAGCTTTAGGGTTATCGCTCTAGCGGGGAACACCGGGGAGCTGTTTTTT. The chain couples TRBV11-2 to TRBJ2-2, with 8 bases fitting TRBD2. This CDR3 spans 19 amino acids. The J segment lost 1 base and the V segment lost 3 bases, leaving 13 bases of the junction unmatched. Looked up from germline, CDR1 is SGHAT and CDR2 is FQNNGV.

This clone is a singleton in its sample. The CDR3 loop is CAVTGDTDTQYF. In DNA form, the CDR3 reads TGTGCCGTCACCGGGGACACAGATACGCAGTATTTT. This chain connects TRBV10-3 to TRBJ2-3; perhaps TRBD2 as D (5 bases). The CDR3 loop spans 12 amino acids. The ends were cut back, 11 bases at V and 2 bases at J, with 11 bases in the middle. Germline-derived CDR1 and CDR2 are ENHRY and SYGVKD.

The CDR3, as DNA: TGTGCCAGCAGGCTGATTAGCGGGGGGAGGCAAAATGAGCAGTTCTTC. Translated, it gives CASRLISGGRQNEQFF. The chain couples TRBV7-2 to TRBJ2-1, with 10 positions matching TRBD2. Germline CDR1 SGHTA, CDR2 FQGNSA. There are 16 residues in the CDR3. The ends lost 6 bases at V and 7 bases at J; junction bases unmatched: 12.

The chain has TRBV9 and TRBJ2-2; D is unclear. The CDR3 length is 13 residues. Trimming took off 2 bases at V and 3 bases at J, with 5 bases between the two ends. CDR1 and CDR2 from the germline V gene are SGDLS and YYNGEE. CDR3 bases: TGTGCCAGCAGCGTTCCCTACACCGGGGAGCTGTTTTTT. Its protein product is CASSVPYTGELFF.

The V and J genes are TRBV7-9 and TRBJ2-3, with TRBD2 as a possible D gene (5 bases). Trimming left V 5 bases short and J 6 bases short, with 15 bases between. Germline CDR1 reads SEHNR; CDR2 reads FQNEAQ (reference sequence). The CDR3 spans 14 residues. The DNA of the CDR3 is TGTGCCAGCAGCCCCTCCGGGATCAGTGATACGCAGTATTTT. Its translation: CASSPSGISDTQYF.

The rearrangement links TRBV5-6 to TRBJ2-1; 11 bases agree with TRBD2. Trimming removed 4 bases from V and 7 bases from J; junction bases left unmatched: 4. This CDR3 is 14 amino acids long. Germline CDR1 reads SGHDT; CDR2 reads YYEEEE. The CDR3 DNA sequence: TGTGCCAGCAGCACCGGGACTAGCGGTAATGAGCAGTTCTTC. Translated: CASSTGTSGNEQFF.

This clone was seen a single time. DNA of the CDR3: TGTGCCAGCAGCGTAGCTAGTTCGGCAGGGTTGGAGACCCAGTACTTC. Its translation: CASSVASSAGLETQYF. This rearrangement joins TRBV9 to TRBJ2-5, with D perhaps matching TRBD1 (5 bases). Trimming removed 0 bases at V and 5 bases at J, with 17 bases between. Per the germline V gene, CDR1 is SGDLS and CDR2 is YYNGEE. CDR3 length: 16 residues.

The chain combines TRBV7-3 with TRBJ2-2, with a tentative D call TRBD1 (5 bases). V was trimmed by 5 bases and J by 5 bases, leaving 12 bases between them. The germline V gene has CDR1 SGHTA and CDR2 FQGTGA. CDR3 length equals 14 residues. CDR3 region: CASSLRTKTGELFF. The CDR3 nucleotides are TGTGCCAGCAGCCTAAGGACAAAAACCGGGGAGCTGTTTTTT.

This clone was recorded a few times. The V and J genes are TRBV15 and TRBJ2-7; 12 bases line up with TRBD2. The germline gives CDR1 LNHNV, CDR2 YYDKDF (reference sequence). This CDR3 comprises 17 residues. J gave up 7 bases and V 0 bases, and 10 bases lay outside the gene matches. In DNA form, the CDR3 reads TGTGCCACCAGCAGAGAGCGACTAGCGGGAGTCGCACGGGAGCAGTACTTC. This gives the protein CATSRERLAGVAREQYF. The full variable domain, in which reference TRBV15 and TRBJ2-7 provide the parts outside the CDR3, is DAMVIQNPRYQVTQFGKPVTLSCSQTLNHNVMYWYQQKSSQAPKLLFHYYDKDFNNEADTPDNFQSRRPNTSFCFLDIRSPGLGDTAMYLCATSRERLAGVAREQYFGPGTRLTVT.

The CDR3 loop reads CASSQAELDLKDNEQFF. The CDR3 DNA follows: TGCGCCAGCAGCCAAGCAGAACTAGATTTAAAGGACAATGAGCAGTTCTTC. The chain is built from TRBV4-1 and TRBJ2-1; tentatively, D is TRBD2 (5 bases). V was pared by 1 base and J by 5 bases, with 18 bases between. This CDR3 region has 17 residues. CDR1 is MGHRA and CDR2 is YSYEKL in the germline V gene.